This TCR beta chain emerged from a study of spatial heterogeneity in lung cancer. The overall study: Sequence detection consistently recorded a greater number of beta-chain than alpha-chain sequences. Study-level points and caveats: Resection saw ubiquitous expanded tumor TCRs appear in blood more than follow-up did.

TCRdb used MiXCR to reprocess the 5' RACE reads, holding one entry per CDR3 protein. In the table there are tens of thousands of distinct CDR3 sequences, 7.5% of which are singletons. The CDR3 has 16 residues. Trimming stripped 2 bases from V and 0 bases from J, with 12 bases between. This clonotype was counted only a few times. The antigen remains unidentified. Time point described: sample taken at primary tumor resection. Sequencing of whole RNA from tumor, nontumor lung or frozen PBMC involved no sorting. The approximately 79 donors had untreated early-stage non-small cell lung cancer. This material consisted of PBMCs, taken at surgery. The chain combines TRBV12-3 or TRBV12-4 with TRBJ2-3, with D possibly TRBD2 on 5 matching bases. This receptor was identified in a male donor with early-stage non-small cell lung cancer. CDR3 in amino acids: CASSLTAVISTDTQYF. The CDR3 region has the DNA TGTGCCAGCAGTTTAACAGCGGTGATTAGCACAGATACGCAGTATTTT.